The 26 T cell receptor beta chains reported below all come from one sample, sequenced in a study of shared clonotypes between healthy human individuals. Assay: immunoSEQ multiplex PCR; the TCRdb copy retains only in-frame clones and omits some. The sample yields over 2 million clones, roughly 94% seen once. Naive CD8 isolation took CD45RO-negative cells positively selected for CCR7 and excluded terminally differentiated effector memory CD45RA+ cells. The sample comprised naive CD8+ T cells sorted from blood. The receptors stem from a young man in good health.

V usage is TRBV27 and J usage is TRBJ2-5, with TRBD2 matching over 8 bases. Germline CDR1 MNHEY, CDR2 SMNVEV (reference sequence). This CDR3 is 15 amino acids long. The J segment lost 1 base and the V segment lost 5 bases, leaving 6 bases of the junction unmatched. CDR3 DNA sequence: TGTGCCAGCAGTCCACTCACTAGCGGCCAAGAGACCCAGTACTTC. Its protein is CASSPLTSGQETQYF.

As for this clone: Sequence at one end of the junction differs from germline and may be a read error. This chain uses TRBV2 with TRBJ2-5, with D unclear. The end of the DNA aligns better with TRBJ2-7, so the J call may be wrong. This CDR3 is 13 amino acids long. CDR1 and CDR2 from the germline V gene are SNHLY and FYNNEI. This CDR3 is CSSSDVGAYEQYF. The CDR3 DNA follows: TGTTCCAGCAGTGATGTTGGAGCCTACGAGCAGTACTTC.

This chain uses TRBV9 with TRBJ2-5; 8 bases are a match to TRBD2. Looked up from germline, CDR1 is SGDLS and CDR2 is YYNGEE. Losses at the gene ends were 0 bases for V and 5 bases for J; bases not matched to a gene: 6. This CDR3 has 15 amino acids. For the CDR3, the DNA is TGTGCCAGCAGCGTAGTGAGCGGGAGCGGGGAGACCCAGTACTTC. Its translation: CASSVVSGSGETQYF.

This sequence joins TRBV19 and TRBJ2-7; D ambiguous. The germline V and J ends were trimmed by 5 bases and 7 bases, with 15 bases remaining between them. Germline lookup yields CDR1 LNHDA and CDR2 SQIVND (reference sequence). CDR3 length: 13 amino acids. This CDR3 reads CASSHNLDWEQYF. CDR3 DNA: TGTGCCAGTAGTCATAATCTCGACTGGGAGCAGTACTTC.

This chain connects TRBV2 to TRBJ1-1; no reliable D call. The CDR3 spans 13 residues. Germline V CDR1 and CDR2: SNHLY, FYNNEI. The V end lost 2 bases, the J end lost 4 bases, and 8 bases lay between the germline ends. CDR3 coding DNA: TGTGCCAGCAGTGAACGACAACGCACTGAAGCTTTCTTT. Its protein is CASSERQRTEAFF.

This sequence joins TRBV6-1 and TRBJ1-1; 7 bases fit TRBD1. This CDR3 comprises 14 residues. V was clipped by 0 bases and J by 7 bases; unmatched bases: 5. CDR1 MNHNS and CDR2 SASEGT come from the germline V gene. The CDR3 region has the DNA TGTGCCAGCAGTGAAGCTGGGACAGAGTATGAAGCTTTCTTT. Translation: CASSEAGTEYEAFF.

The V and J genes are TRBV28 and TRBJ2-7; the match to TRBD2 covers 8 bases. The V gene end was trimmed by 4 bases and the J gene end by 6 bases; junction bases not matched to a gene: 8. The CDR3 contains 14 residues. The germline gives CDR1 MDHEN, CDR2 SYDVKM. CDR3 nucleotide sequence: TGTGCCAGCAGTTACGCCGGGACTAGTGGCGAGCAGTACTTC. This codes for CASSYAGTSGEQYF.

This chain uses TRBV5-1 with TRBJ2-7; D may match TRBD1 or TRBD2 (6 bases each). Germline assignment: CDR1 SGHRS and CDR2 YFSETQ. V lost 4 bases and J 5 bases, leaving 16 bases between the germline ends. The CDR3 runs to 14 residues. CDR3 DNA: TGCGCCAGCAGCGAGGTTGGGGGGCGCAACGAGCAGTACTTC. It encodes CASSEVGGRNEQYF.

The chain carries TRBV18 and TRBJ2-1; 9 bases align to TRBD2. J gave up 4 bases and V 3 bases, and 13 bases lay outside the gene matches. The CDR3 loop spans 18 amino acids. Looked up from germline, CDR1 is KGHSH and CDR2 is LQKENI. For the CDR3, the DNA is TGTGCCAGCTCACCCGACCCTAAGACTAGCGGAGCTTACAATGAGCAGTTCTTC. Its translation: CASSPDPKTSGAYNEQFF. Full variable domain (remainder filled in from reference TRBV18 and TRBJ2-1): NAGVMQNPRHLVRRRGQEARLRCSPMKGHSHVYWYRQLPEEGLKFMVYLQKENIIDESGMPKERFSAEFPKEGPSILRIQQVVRGDSAAYFCASSPDPKTSGAYNEQFFGPGTRLTVL.

V usage is TRBV5-1 and J usage is TRBJ2-7; possibly TRBD1 for D (7 bases). The CDR3 runs 13 residues. Trimming left V 5 bases short and J 2 bases short, with 11 bases between. Per the germline V gene, CDR1 is SGHRS and CDR2 is YFSETQ. The DNA of the CDR3 is TGCGCCAGCAGTCAGGGGGGAGCCTACGAGCAGTACTTC. Translation gives CASSQGGAYEQYF.

The chain carries TRBV7-6 and TRBJ2-2, with a possible D match to TRBD2 (6 bases). The CDR3 is 14 amino acids. The V end lost 4 bases, the J end lost 3 bases, and 9 bases lay between the germline ends. Germline CDR1 SGHVS, CDR2 FNYEAQ. In DNA, the CDR3 is TGTGCCAGCAGCTCTTCGGGGGACACCGGGGAGCTGTTTTTT. Residues: CASSSSGDTGELFF.

For this clone: Other DNA variants within this sample encode the same CDR3. J is TRBJ1-1 and V is TRBV13; unclear D gene. This CDR3 region has 13 residues. Looked up from germline, CDR1 is PRHDT and CDR2 is FYEKMQ (reference sequence). V was clipped by 4 bases and J by 0 bases, with 6 bases between them. CDR3 sequence (DNA): TGTGCCAGCAGCTCGGGATTGAACACTGAAGCTTTCTTT. As protein: CASSSGLNTEAFF.

Turning to this clone: A single base separates this from a much larger clone, so it may be a read error. The same CDR3 arises from other DNA sequences in this sample as well. The chain combines TRBV9 with TRBJ1-1; D is unresolved. Germline CDR1 is SGDLS and CDR2 is YYNGEE. This CDR3 is 13 amino acids long. Trimming pared 0 bases from V and 3 bases from J, leaving 6 bases between. CDR3 nucleotide sequence: TGTGCCAGCAGCGTAGGGGCGGACACTGAAGCTTTCTTT. As protein: CASSVGADTEAFF.

Written as DNA, the CDR3 is TGTGCCAGCAGTTTAGCTAGCAGCACAGATACGCAGTATTTT. Its protein is CASSLASSTDTQYF. The chain recombines TRBV27 with TRBJ2-3; D perhaps matches TRBD2 (5 bases). V was clipped by 2 bases and J by 0 bases, with 6 bases between them. There are 14 residues in the CDR3. Germline CDR1 and CDR2: MNHEY and SMNVEV (reference sequence).

A remark on this clone: This CDR3 is also generated by other DNA sequences in the sample. The chain employs TRBV10-3 and TRBJ2-7, with D unresolved. Trimming pared 2 bases from V and 0 bases from J, leaving 8 bases between. The germline gives CDR1 ENHRY, CDR2 SYGVKD. There are 14 residues in the CDR3. Here the CDR3 reads CAISEENSSYEQYF. The CDR3 nucleotides are TGTGCCATCAGTGAGGAAAACAGCTCCTACGAGCAGTACTTC.

The chain is built from TRBV18 and TRBJ2-2; 7 nucleotides agree with TRBD1. The CDR3 runs 15 residues. Looked up from germline, CDR1 is KGHSH and CDR2 is LQKENI. The ends lost 3 bases at V and 4 bases at J; junction bases unmatched: 5. The CDR3 bases are TGTGCCAGCTCACCTTACGGGACAGCCACCGGGGAGCTGTTTTTT. This encodes CASSPYGTATGELFF.

This clone has a single count. CDR3 protein: CASDVPLGDNEQFF. The CDR3 DNA is TGTGCCAGCGATGTCCCCCTGGGAGACAATGAGCAGTTCTTC. The chain combines TRBV7-9 with TRBJ2-1, with D tentatively TRBD2 (5 bases). With 8 bases removed from V and 5 bases from J, the gap between germline ends came to 16 bases. The germline V gene encodes CDR1 SEHNR and CDR2 FQNEAQ (reference sequence). The CDR3 consists of 14 residues.

This chain uses TRBV2 with TRBJ2-2; 7 bases are shared with TRBD2. The trim removed 8 bases at V and 0 bases at J, leaving 3 bases unmatched. The CDR3 has 14 residues. Per the germline V gene, CDR1 is SNHLY and CDR2 is FYNNEI. The CDR3 spells CASYGGTNTGELFF. The CDR3, as DNA: TGTGCCAGCTACGGGGGGACGAACACCGGGGAGCTGTTTTTT.

V and J are TRBV29-1 and TRBJ2-1; 8 nucleotides align to TRBD1. CDR1 is SQVTM and CDR2 is ANQGSEA in the germline V gene. V lost 7 bases, J lost 5 bases, and 7 bases stayed unmatched. The CDR3 is 13 amino acids. The CDR3 region is CSAAGGNDNEQFF. CDR3 in DNA: TGCAGCGCCGCAGGGGGCAACGACAATGAGCAGTTCTTC.

The V and J genes are TRBV6-5 and TRBJ1-1; the D gene is possibly TRBD1 (5 bases). The CDR3 contains 13 residues. CDR1 MNHEY and CDR2 SVGAGI come from the germline V gene. Between the trimmed V and J ends, which lost 8 bases and 6 bases, there was a span of 16 bases. The CDR3 DNA follows: TGTGCCAGCTCCCGGGCCGAGGGACCTGAAGCTTTCTTT. It encodes CASSRAEGPEAFF.

The chain recombines TRBV6-1 with TRBJ1-5; perhaps TRBD1 as D (5 bases). Per the germline V gene, CDR1 is MNHNS and CDR2 is SASEGT. V lost 6 bases to trimming and J lost 2 bases, with 11 bases between them. The CDR3 runs 14 residues. DNA of the CDR3: TGTGCCAGCAGCCACAGGTCTGGCAATCAGCCCCAGCATTTT. Its protein product is CASSHRSGNQPQHF.

This clone came up once. This chain links TRBV28 with TRBJ2-2, with D unresolved. CDR3 length: 15 residues. V dropped 5 bases and J dropped 0 bases, with 10 bases sitting between them. CDR1 and CDR2 from the germline V gene are MDHEN and SYDVKM. CDR3 DNA sequence: TGTGCCAGCAGTCCTCTGACCACGAACACCGGGGAGCTGTTTTTT. It translates to CASSPLTTNTGELFF.

With respect to this clone: The sample holds other DNA sequences that translate to the same CDR3. The chain recombines TRBV5-4 with TRBJ2-1, with D possibly TRBD2 on 6 matching bases. Germline V CDR1 and CDR2: SGHNT, YYREEE (reference sequence). The CDR3 is made up of 14 amino acids. V was shortened by 2 bases and J by 1 base, with 7 bases between the two germline ends. As DNA, the CDR3 is TGTGCCAGCAGCTTTAGCGGTTCCTACAATGAGCAGTTCTTC. Translated: CASSFSGSYNEQFF.

The chain couples TRBV9 to TRBJ2-3; D could derive from TRBD1 or TRBD2 (5 bases each). The germline V and J ends were trimmed by 3 bases and 5 bases, with 22 bases remaining between them. Germline V lookup: CDR1 SGDLS, CDR2 YYNGEE. The CDR3 length is 17 residues. This chain's CDR3 is CASSASRARGVQDTQYF. CDR3 nucleotides: TGTGCCAGCAGCGCCTCACGGGCGAGAGGGGTTCAAGATACGCAGTATTTT.

In DNA, the CDR3 is TGCGCCAGCTGGCCTGAGGGGCACTATGAGCAGTTCTTC. Its protein product is CASWPEGHYEQFF. The V call is TRBV5-1, the J call TRBJ2-1; perhaps D is TRBD1 or TRBD2 (5 bases each). The V end lost 7 bases, the J end lost 8 bases, and 16 bases lay between the germline ends. The CDR3 has 13 amino acids. Germline values: CDR1 SGHRS, CDR2 YFSETQ.

V and J are TRBV30 and TRBJ1-5, with D perhaps matching TRBD1 (5 bases). Germline CDR1 and CDR2: GTSNPN and SVGIG (reference sequence). The CDR3 length is 13 residues. The ends were cut back, 3 bases at V and 6 bases at J, with 12 bases in the middle. As DNA, the CDR3 is TGTGCCTGGAGCCACGATAGGGGTCAGCCCCAGCATTTT. It specifies CAWSHDRGQPQHF.